This record concerns one TCR beta chain sequence. Its antigen remains unidentified. CDR1 and CDR2 from the germline V gene are SEHNR and FQNEAQ (reference sequence). This CDR3 is built from 14 residues. V shed 5 bases and J shed 3 bases, with 14 bases lying between them. This sample stems from a study of cytotoxic CD8 clonotypes in ibrutinib-treated CLL. About the research overall: Around 25 partial and 2 complete responses; at median 68 months, roughly 15 remitted, about twelve progressed.

Measured with immunoSEQ multiplex PCR; TCRdb has only the in-frame clones, and not every one. This sample has fewer than 400,000 clones, with 67% found just once. General study points: Public clonotypes, an uncommon group, contracted or remained stable on treatment. Higher clonality was seen at ibrutinib response and a return toward baseline at progression.

This specimen was PBMCs, taken after 36 months of ibrutinib treatment. This chain joins TRBV7-9 and TRBJ2-7; D possibly matches TRBD1 or TRBD2 (7 bases each). This clonotype was sampled from a human donor with chronic lymphocytic leukemia. CDR3 bases: TGTGCCAGCAGCAGTCAGGGGGAGGGCTACGAGCAGTACTTC. Residues: CASSSQGEGYEQYF.